This is a list of T cell receptor beta chains from one sample in a study of control samples from healthy donors and cancer patients. Sequencing was performed with immunoSEQ multiplex PCR; in TCRdb, only in-frame clones are kept and a portion is missing. The sample lists about 180,000 clones, more than 80% occurring once. The sequenced sample consisted of blood. The receptors were sampled from a man between 25 and 39 years old in good health. Each CDR3 is given with its conserved first and last residue. D genes are given only for firm matches. Expanded clones get a size class; other rows say once, few or many, or leave the size out.

-	TRBV19	TRBJ1-5	once	TGTGCCAGTAGTACTCGGACAGAGGGTAGCAATCAGCCCCAGCATTTT	CASSTRTEGSNQPQHF
-	TRBV21-1	TRBJ2-2	-	TGTGCCAGCAGCTTAACAGGGGGCGAGAACACCGGGGAGCTGTTTTTT	CASSLTGGENTGELFF
-	TRBV11-3	TRBJ2-1	-	TGTGCCAGCAGCTTCGGCGGCCAACGGGATGAGCAGTTCTTC	CASSFGGQRDEQFF
TRBD1	TRBV10-3	TRBJ1-6	-	TGTGCCATCAGTGAAGGGACAGGGGGCGCCTATAATTCACCCCTCCACTTT	CAISEGTGGAYNSPLHF
-	TRBV2	TRBJ1-1	-	TGTGCCAGCATGGGACGGATGAACACTGAAGCTTTCTTT	CASMGRMNTEAFF
-	TRBV27	TRBJ1-4	-	TGTGCCAGCAGTTTATTAGGACCAAATGAAAAACTGTTTTTT	CASSLLGPNEKLFF
-	TRBV5-1	TRBJ2-7	-	TGCGCCAGCAGCTTGGAGGGGTACTACGAGCAGTACTTC	CASSLEGYYEQYF
-	TRBV19	TRBJ2-7	-	TGTGCCAGTAGTATAGGGCACGACTACGAGCAGTACTTC	CASSIGHDYEQYF
TRBD1	TRBV2	TRBJ2-3	-	TGTGCCAGTTGCGACAGGGAATTGGGGACAGATACGCAGTATTTT	CASCDRELGTDTQYF
TRBD2	TRBV6-5	TRBJ2-3	-	TGTGCCAGCAAGGATAGCGGGAGAACAGATACGCAGTATTTT	CASKDSGRTDTQYF
-	TRBV10-3	TRBJ1-4	-	TGTGCCATCAAACGGGACAACAATGAAAAACTGTTTTTT	CAIKRDNNEKLFF
-	TRBV5-6	TRBJ2-5	-	TGTGCCAGCAGTACAGGAGAAGAGACCCAGTACTTC	CASSTGEETQYF
-	TRBV30	TRBJ1-3	-	TGTGCCTGGAGTGGCCAAAACACCATATATTTT	CAWSGQNTIYF
TRBD2	TRBV7-6	TRBJ2-1	-	TGTGCCAGCAGTCCCCGACTAGCGGGGGGGAGCGATGAGCAGTTCTTC	CASSPRLAGGSDEQFF
TRBD1	TRBV19	TRBJ1-5	-	TGTGCCAGTAGTATAGGACAGGGGTCCGGCAATCAGCCCCAGCATTTT	CASSIGQGSGNQPQHF
TRBD1	TRBV6-2/TRBV6-3	TRBJ1-1	-	TGTGCCAGCAGGCCTCCGACAGGGGTGAACACTGAAGCTTTCTTT	CASRPPTGVNTEAFF
TRBD2	TRBV7-2	TRBJ2-7	-	TGTGCCAGCAGCTTAGGTTCTAGCGGGCGCCCTAGGGAGCAGTACTTC	CASSLGSSGRPREQYF
-	TRBV7-2	TRBJ1-3	-	TGTGCCAGCAGCTCGTTCATAGGGGGCTCTGGAAACACCATATATTTT	CASSSFIGGSGNTIYF
TRBD1	TRBV6-5	TRBJ1-5	-	TGTGCCAGCAGTTTCGACAGGGCGGATCAGCCCCAGCATTTT	CASSFDRADQPQHF
-	TRBV6-5	TRBJ2-7	-	TGTGCCAGCAGAGAGGACAGAAATCCCTCCTACGAGCAGTACTTC	CASREDRNPSYEQYF
TRBD2	TRBV5-1	TRBJ2-5	-	TGCGCCAGCAGCTTGGATGGGACTATGGAGACCCAGTACTTC	CASSLDGTMETQYF
-	TRBV6-2/TRBV6-3	TRBJ2-5	-	TGTGCCAGCAGTTACCGGGAAGAGACCCAGTACTTC	CASSYREETQYF
TRBD1	TRBV4-3	TRBJ1-4	-	TGCGCCAGCAACCAGACGACAGGGAGTAATGAAAAACTGTTTTTT	CASNQTTGSNEKLFF
TRBD2	TRBV4-3	TRBJ2-7	-	TGCGCCAGCAGCCAGGAAGCGGGGGGCGTTTACGAGCAGTACTTC	CASSQEAGGVYEQYF
-	TRBV9	TRBJ1-3	-	TGTGCCAGCAGCCCAGGGTCATTTAAGGGAAACACCATATATTTT	CASSPGSFKGNTIYF
-	TRBV27	TRBJ2-7	-	TGTGCCAGCAGCTTAGGTGGGGAATCCTACGAGCAGTACTTC	CASSLGGESYEQYF
-	TRBV3-1/TRBV3-2	TRBJ1-5	-	TGTGCCAGCAGCTGGGAGGGGCATCAGCCCCAGCATTTT	CASSWEGHQPQHF
-	TRBV7-9	TRBJ2-1	-	TGTGCCAGCAGCCCCAAGGTAGAGCGTGGAAATGAGCAGTTCTTC	CASSPKVERGNEQFF
-	TRBV6-5	TRBJ1-1	-	TGTGCCAGCAGTTACTCCCGTTATCTCACTGAAGCTTTCTTT	CASSYSRYLTEAFF
-	TRBV7-6	TRBJ1-3	-	TGTGCCAGCAGCTTAGGGGCAGTCTCTGGAAACACCATATATTTT	CASSLGAVSGNTIYF
-	TRBV18	TRBJ1-5	-	TGTGCCAGCTCCGCGGGGGGGTTCGATCAGCCCCAGCATTTT	CASSAGGFDQPQHF
TRBD1	TRBV5-1	TRBJ2-3	-	TGCGCCAGCAGCTCCGGGACAGGCGGCGGCGAAGATACGCAGTATTTT	CASSSGTGGGEDTQYF
-	TRBV28	TRBJ2-7	-	TGTGCCAGCAGTTCCCCCGACCATCCACCCCACGAGCAGTACTTC	CASSSPDHPPHEQYF
-	TRBV5-1	TRBJ2-7	-	TGCGCCAGCAGCGTACTCCCAGGGGGGGTTGGTTCCAACGAGCAGTACTTC	CASSVLPGGVGSNEQYF
TRBD2	TRBV6-6	TRBJ2-7	-	TGTGCCAGCAGTTACCGCGGGGGCTACGAGCAGTACTTC	CASSYRGGYEQYF
-	TRBV6-6	TRBJ2-1	few	TGTGCCAGCAGTTACGCACCTTCTCTAGTGGGCTATGAGCAGTTCTTC	CASSYAPSLVGYEQFF
TRBD1	TRBV11-3	TRBJ1-1	-	TGTGCCAGCAGCTTAGGGCGGGACAGAAAGGCTTTCTTT	CASSLGRDRKAFF
-	TRBV2	TRBJ2-3	-	TGTGCCAGTGGAGGGGGTAGCACAGATACGCAGTATTTT	CASGGGSTDTQYF
-	TRBV11-2	TRBJ1-1	-	TGTGCCAGCAGCTTAGGGGGCGTTATGAACACTGAAGCTTTCTTT	CASSLGGVMNTEAFF
TRBD1	TRBV12-3/TRBV12-4	TRBJ2-7	-	TGTGCCAGCAGTCCCCAGGGGGCTGGCGAGCAGTACTTC	CASSPQGAGEQYF
TRBD1	TRBV2	TRBJ1-2	-	TGTGCCAGCAGTGAATTGGGACAGGGGCGTGGTGGCTACACCTTC	CASSELGQGRGGYTF
TRBD2	TRBV5-1	TRBJ2-5	-	TGCGCCAGCAGCTTGGAGGCTAGCGGGGGTATGAAGACCCAGTACTTC	CASSLEASGGMKTQYF
-	TRBV27	TRBJ1-4	-	TGTGCCAGCAGTGGAAGGGCCAGGGACCATGAAAAACTGTTTTTT	CASSGRARDHEKLFF
-	TRBV7-3	TRBJ2-7	-	TGTGCCAGCAGCTTGTGGGGGCGGGAGCTAACCAACGAGCAGTACTTC	CASSLWGRELTNEQYF
-	TRBV9	TRBJ1-1	-	TGTGCCAGCAGCGTACAGCCGGTAGGCACTGAAGCTTTCTTT	CASSVQPVGTEAFF
-	TRBV20-1	TRBJ2-2	few	TGCAGTGCTAGACTAGCCGGGGAGCTGTTTTTT	CSARLAGELFF
-	TRBV7-9	TRBJ2-6	-	TGTGCCAGCAGCCCGGACAGTGCTGGGGCCAACGTCCTGACTTTC	CASSPDSAGANVLTF
-	TRBV5-1	TRBJ1-5	-	TGCGCCAGCAGCTTGGGACCGACAAATCAGCCCCAGCATTTT	CASSLGPTNQPQHF
-	TRBV30	TRBJ1-6	-	TGTGCCTGGAGTGGAGCCCCTGATTCACCCCTCCACTTT	CAWSGAPDSPLHF
TRBD1	TRBV24-1	TRBJ1-2	-	TGTGCCACCAGTGATCGGCAGGGGGCGTCGAGAGGCTACACCTTC	CATSDRQGASRGYTF
-	TRBV25-1	TRBJ2-1	-	TGTGCCAGCAGTGAATTAGGAATTACCTACAATGAGCAGTTCTTC	CASSELGITYNEQFF
-	TRBV27	TRBJ2-3	few	TGTGCCAGCAGTGCCCCCACACAGGGAACTAGCACAGATACGCAGTATTTT	CASSAPTQGTSTDTQYF
-	TRBV9	TRBJ2-5	once	TGTGCCAGCAGCGTAGGCTCCTACTTAGAGACCCAGTACTTC	CASSVGSYLETQYF
TRBD2	TRBV12-3/TRBV12-4	TRBJ2-5	-	TGTGCCAGCAGATCGGGGGGTCAAGAGACCCAGTACTTC	CASRSGGQETQYF
TRBD1	TRBV6-1	TRBJ1-1	-	TGTGCCAGCAGTGAACCCGGGACAGGGCATGCTTTCTTT	CASSEPGTGHAFF
TRBD2	TRBV18	TRBJ2-7	-	TGTGCCAGCTCACCTGTTTCTATTTTGCGGGAGAAGTACTACGAGCAGTACTTC	CASSPVSILREKYYEQYF
-	TRBV30	TRBJ1-2	-	TGTGCCTGGAGTGTAAAGGGGGGCTACACCTTC	CAWSVKGGYTF